This T cell receptor (beta chain) is drawn from a study of cytomegalovirus exposure and HLA in healthy donors. Study outcomes and limitations: In a later analysis, a missense DCLRE1C variant was linked to TCR beta V- and J-gene trimming. Several top significant clusters appeared, in a later analysis, to be linked to common viral pathogens.

This clone was found a few times. Its antigen is undetermined. Vbeta (60) and Jbeta (13) primers were used in the PCR. The assay was immunoSEQ multiplex PCR, and TCRdb's table has in-frame clones only and misses some. The repertoire holds some 160,000 clones, with roughly four fifths as singletons. The CDR3 is 14 amino acids. Germline-derived CDR1 and CDR2 are SGHAT and FQNNGV. Deletions cut 5 bases from V and 7 bases from J, with 17 bases between. This clonotype was obtained from a male donor in good health and CMV-seropositive. The sequencing input was PBMCs. This chain connects TRBV11-2 to TRBJ2-5, with D perhaps TRBD1 (6 bases). The CDR3 reads CASSPQDSSGTQYF. The CDR3 nucleotides read TGTGCCAGCAGCCCGCAGGACAGTTCAGGGACCCAGTACTTC. The whole variable domain, remainder taken from reference TRBV11-2 and TRBJ2-5, is EAGVAQSPRYKIIEKRQSVAFWCNPISGHATLYWYQQILGQGPKLLIQFQNNGVVDDSQLPKDRFSAERLKGVDSTLKIQPAKLEDSAVYLCASSPQDSSGTQYFGPGTRLLVL.